This is a list of T cell receptor beta chains from one sample in a study of blood T cell repertoires in COVID-19. This table comes from immunoSEQ multiplex PCR, and its TCRdb copy is limited to in-frame clones, with some not included. The sample includes approximately 310,000 clones, more than 75% seen only once; the top ten take 1%. Sequencing used peripheral blood. The receptors stem from a man aged 50-60 years with active or convalescent COVID-19. Each CDR3 is given with its conserved first and last residue. Each record gives: clone size, V gene, J gene, D gene, CDR3 DNA, CDR3 protein. D genes are given only for firm matches. Part of the rows lack a size; the others show once, few, many or a class for expanded clones.

clone_size: .
v_call: TRBV28
j_call: TRBJ2-7
d_call: TRBD2
cdr3_nt: TGTGCCAGCAGTTTCCTAGCGGGGGCCTACGAGCAGTACTTC
cdr3_aa: CASSFLAGAYEQYF

clone_size: .
v_call: TRBV6-2/TRBV6-3
j_call: TRBJ2-7
d_call: TRBD2
cdr3_nt: TGTGCCAGCAGTTTGACTAGCGGGGGCTACGAGCAGTACTTC
cdr3_aa: CASSLTSGGYEQYF

clone_size: .
v_call: TRBV5-1
j_call: TRBJ1-2
d_call: TRBD1
cdr3_nt: TGCGCCAGCAGCTCTGGACAGGGGAGCCCACTAGGAGGGTACGATGGCTACACCTTC
cdr3_aa: CASSSGQGSPLGGYDGYTF

clone_size: .
v_call: TRBV5-4
j_call: TRBJ2-5
d_call: .
cdr3_nt: TGTGCCAGCAGCTGGTACAGGGAGACCCAGTACTTC
cdr3_aa: CASSWYRETQYF

clone_size: once
v_call: TRBV6-2/TRBV6-3
j_call: TRBJ1-5
d_call: TRBD1
cdr3_nt: TGTGCCAGCAGTCCCCGGACAGGGGGAAATCAGCCCCAGCATTTT
cdr3_aa: CASSPRTGGNQPQHF

clone_size: .
v_call: TRBV29-1
j_call: TRBJ2-5
d_call: TRBD1
cdr3_nt: TGCAGCGACCGCCCCGCGACAGGGCCCCAAGAGACCCAGTACTTC
cdr3_aa: CSDRPATGPQETQYF

clone_size: .
v_call: TRBV5-1
j_call: TRBJ1-4
d_call: .
cdr3_nt: TGCGCCAGCAGCTTGCTGGGGGCTCCGGAAAAACTGTTTTTT
cdr3_aa: CASSLLGAPEKLFF

clone_size: many
v_call: TRBV7-3
j_call: TRBJ1-5
d_call: .
cdr3_nt: TGTGCCAGCAGCTTAAGGCCGGGTCAGCCCCAGCATTTT
cdr3_aa: CASSLRPGQPQHF

clone_size: .
v_call: TRBV3-1/TRBV3-2
j_call: TRBJ2-1
d_call: TRBD2
cdr3_nt: TGTGCCAGCAGCCAAGATACAGCGGGGATTACCTACAATGAGCAGTTCTTC
cdr3_aa: CASSQDTAGITYNEQFF

clone_size: .
v_call: TRBV6-6
j_call: TRBJ2-7
d_call: TRBD1
cdr3_nt: TGTGCCAGCAGGGCACCGCAGGGGACAGGGGGCTACGAGCAGTACTTC
cdr3_aa: CASRAPQGTGGYEQYF

clone_size: .
v_call: TRBV28
j_call: TRBJ1-3
d_call: TRBD1
cdr3_nt: TGTGCCAGCAGTTTAGGGCAGGGGGCAGGAGGAAACACCATATATTTT
cdr3_aa: CASSLGQGAGGNTIYF

clone_size: .
v_call: TRBV30
j_call: TRBJ2-5
d_call: .
cdr3_nt: TGTGCCTGGGGGGTCAGGGGAGAGACCCAGTACTTC
cdr3_aa: CAWGVRGETQYF

clone_size: few
v_call: TRBV5-6
j_call: TRBJ1-2
d_call: .
cdr3_nt: TGTGCCAGCAGCTTGGCCGTTGAGTATGGCTACACCTTC
cdr3_aa: CASSLAVEYGYTF

clone_size: .
v_call: TRBV7-6
j_call: TRBJ1-5
d_call: .
cdr3_nt: TGTGCCAGCAGCTCCAGGGAAAATCAGCCCCAGCATTTT
cdr3_aa: CASSSRENQPQHF

clone_size: once
v_call: TRBV6-2/TRBV6-3
j_call: TRBJ1-2
d_call: .
cdr3_nt: TGTGCCAGCAGCCGCGCCGGCCCAGGTTACTATGGCTACACCTTC
cdr3_aa: CASSRAGPGYYGYTF

clone_size: .
v_call: TRBV19
j_call: TRBJ1-3
d_call: .
cdr3_nt: TGTGCCAGTAGTGCCCCAGGGGCTTCTGGAAACACCATATATTTT
cdr3_aa: CASSAPGASGNTIYF

clone_size: once
v_call: TRBV5-1
j_call: TRBJ1-4
d_call: .
cdr3_nt: TGCGCCAGCAGCTTGGGTGACAGGACGGGTGAAAAACTGTTTTTT
cdr3_aa: CASSLGDRTGEKLFF

clone_size: .
v_call: TRBV3-1/TRBV3-2
j_call: TRBJ2-3
d_call: .
cdr3_nt: TGTGCCAGCGAGACTGTAGGTACGCAGTATTTT
cdr3_aa: CASETVGTQYF

clone_size: .
v_call: TRBV5-1
j_call: TRBJ2-1
d_call: TRBD2
cdr3_nt: TGCGCCAGCAGCACAAGCGGGAGCGTTTCCTACAATGAGCAGTTCTTC
cdr3_aa: CASSTSGSVSYNEQFF

clone_size: .
v_call: TRBV30
j_call: TRBJ1-3
d_call: .
cdr3_nt: TGTGCCTGGGGGCGGGCAGAGTTATATTTT
cdr3_aa: CAWGRAELYF

clone_size: .
v_call: TRBV30
j_call: TRBJ1-6
d_call: .
cdr3_nt: TGTGCCTGGAGTTTTGGCTCCCCTCATAATTCACCCCTCCACTTT
cdr3_aa: CAWSFGSPHNSPLHF

clone_size: .
v_call: TRBV6-2/TRBV6-3
j_call: TRBJ2-7
d_call: .
cdr3_nt: TGTGCCAGCAGTTACGTAACAGCCGAGCAGTACTTC
cdr3_aa: CASSYVTAEQYF

clone_size: .
v_call: TRBV6-5
j_call: TRBJ1-2
d_call: .
cdr3_nt: TGTGCCAGCAGTTACGACCGGGGTGGCTACACCTTC
cdr3_aa: CASSYDRGGYTF

clone_size: .
v_call: TRBV19
j_call: TRBJ1-5
d_call: TRBD1
cdr3_nt: TGTGCCACTAGGGAGGGGACAGGGGTATCAAATCAGCCCCAGCATTTT
cdr3_aa: CATREGTGVSNQPQHF

clone_size: .
v_call: TRBV11-2
j_call: TRBJ2-3
d_call: TRBD2
cdr3_nt: TGTGCCAGCAGCTCCCGGACTAGCGGGGGGGCAGATACGCAGTATTTT
cdr3_aa: CASSSRTSGGADTQYF